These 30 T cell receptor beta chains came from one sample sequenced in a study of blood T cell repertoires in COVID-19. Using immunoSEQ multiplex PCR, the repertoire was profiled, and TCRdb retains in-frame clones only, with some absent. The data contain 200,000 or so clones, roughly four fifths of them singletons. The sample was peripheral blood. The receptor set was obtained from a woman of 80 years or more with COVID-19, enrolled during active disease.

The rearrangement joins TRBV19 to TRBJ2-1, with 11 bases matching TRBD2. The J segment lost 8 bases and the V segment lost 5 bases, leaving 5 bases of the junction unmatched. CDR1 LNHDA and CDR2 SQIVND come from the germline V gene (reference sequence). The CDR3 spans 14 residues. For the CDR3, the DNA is TGTGCCAGTAGTCGACTAGCGGGGTGGGATGAGCAGTTCTTC. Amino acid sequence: CASSRLAGWDEQFF.

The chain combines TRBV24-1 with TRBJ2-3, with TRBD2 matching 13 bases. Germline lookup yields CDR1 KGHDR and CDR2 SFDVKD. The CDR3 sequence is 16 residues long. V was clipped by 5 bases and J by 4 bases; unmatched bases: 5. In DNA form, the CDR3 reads TGTGCCACCAGTGCCTTGACTAGCGGGGGGTCAGATACGCAGTATTTT. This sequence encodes CATSALTSGGSDTQYF.

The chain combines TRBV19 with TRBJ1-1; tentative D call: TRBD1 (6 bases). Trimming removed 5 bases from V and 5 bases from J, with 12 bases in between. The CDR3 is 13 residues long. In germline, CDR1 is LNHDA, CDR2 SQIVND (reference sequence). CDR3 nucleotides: TGTGCCAGTAGTGCAGGGGTTTGGACTGAAGCTTTCTTT. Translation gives CASSAGVWTEAFF.

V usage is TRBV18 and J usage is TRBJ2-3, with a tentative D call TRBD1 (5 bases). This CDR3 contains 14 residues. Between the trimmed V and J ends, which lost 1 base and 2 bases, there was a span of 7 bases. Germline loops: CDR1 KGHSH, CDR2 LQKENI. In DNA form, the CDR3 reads TGTGCCAGCTCACCACAGACAGTCACAGATACGCAGTATTTT. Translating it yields CASSPQTVTDTQYF.

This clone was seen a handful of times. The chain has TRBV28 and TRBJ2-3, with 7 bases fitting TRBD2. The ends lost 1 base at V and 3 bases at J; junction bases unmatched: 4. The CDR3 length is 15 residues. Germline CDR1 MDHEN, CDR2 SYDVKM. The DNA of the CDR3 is TGTGCCAGCAGTTTATTGGTGGGGGGGACAGATACGCAGTATTTT. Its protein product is CASSLLVGGTDTQYF.

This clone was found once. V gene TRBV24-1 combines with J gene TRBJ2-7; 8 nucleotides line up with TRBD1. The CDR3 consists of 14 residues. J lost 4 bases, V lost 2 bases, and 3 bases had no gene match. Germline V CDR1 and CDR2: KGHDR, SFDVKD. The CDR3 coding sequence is TGTGCCACCAGTGATTCGGGACAGGCTTACGAGCAGTACTTC. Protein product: CATSDSGQAYEQYF.

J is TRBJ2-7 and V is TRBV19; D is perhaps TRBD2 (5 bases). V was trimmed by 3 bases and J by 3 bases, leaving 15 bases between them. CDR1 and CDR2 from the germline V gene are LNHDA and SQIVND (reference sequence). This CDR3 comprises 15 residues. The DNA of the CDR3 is TGTGCCAGTAGTATGGGTCCGGGGTTACACTACGAGCAGTACTTC. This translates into CASSMGPGLHYEQYF.

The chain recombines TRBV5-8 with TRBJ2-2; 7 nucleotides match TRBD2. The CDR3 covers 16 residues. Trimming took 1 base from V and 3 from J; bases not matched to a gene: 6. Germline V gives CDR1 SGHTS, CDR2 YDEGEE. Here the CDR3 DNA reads TGTGCCAGCAGCTTGTCGATCGGGGGGTACACCGGGGAGCTGTTTTTT. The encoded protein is CASSLSIGGYTGELFF.

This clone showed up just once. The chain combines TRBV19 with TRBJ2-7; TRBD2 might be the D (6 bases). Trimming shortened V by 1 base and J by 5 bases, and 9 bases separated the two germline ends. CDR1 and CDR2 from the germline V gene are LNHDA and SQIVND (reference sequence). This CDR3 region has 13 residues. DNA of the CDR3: TGTGCCAGTAGTATAGGTGGGGGGAACGAGCAGTACTTC. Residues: CASSIGGGNEQYF.

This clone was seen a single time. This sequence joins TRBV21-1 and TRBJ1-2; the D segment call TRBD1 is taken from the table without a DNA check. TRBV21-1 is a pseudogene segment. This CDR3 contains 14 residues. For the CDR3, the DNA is TGTGCCAGCAGCAACTACGGACATCTCTATGGCTACACCTTC. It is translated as CASSNYGHLYGYTF.

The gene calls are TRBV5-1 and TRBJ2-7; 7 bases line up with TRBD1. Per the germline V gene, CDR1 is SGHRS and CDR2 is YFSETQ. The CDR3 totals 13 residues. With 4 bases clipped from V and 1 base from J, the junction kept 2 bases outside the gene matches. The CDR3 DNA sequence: TGCGCCAGCAGCGTGACAGGGTCCTACGAGCAGTACTTC. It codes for CASSVTGSYEQYF.

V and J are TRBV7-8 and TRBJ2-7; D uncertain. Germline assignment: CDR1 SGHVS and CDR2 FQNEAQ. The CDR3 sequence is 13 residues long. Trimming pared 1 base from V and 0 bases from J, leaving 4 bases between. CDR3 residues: CASSLGASYEQYF. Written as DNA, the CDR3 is TGTGCCAGCAGCTTAGGGGCCTCCTACGAGCAGTACTTC. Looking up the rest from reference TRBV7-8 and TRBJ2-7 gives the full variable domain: GAGVSQSPRYKVAKRGQDVALRCDPISGHVSLFWYQQALGQGPEFLTYFQNEAQLDKSGLPSDRFFAERPEGSVSTLKIQRTQQEDSAVYLCASSLGASYEQYFGPGTRLTVT.

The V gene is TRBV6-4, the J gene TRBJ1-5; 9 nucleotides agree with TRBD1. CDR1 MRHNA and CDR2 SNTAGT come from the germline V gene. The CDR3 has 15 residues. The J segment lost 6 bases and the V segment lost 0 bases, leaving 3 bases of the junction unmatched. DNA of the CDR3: TGTGCCAGCAGTGACTCGCGACAGGGGGGTCAGCCCCAGCATTTT. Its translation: CASSDSRQGGQPQHF.

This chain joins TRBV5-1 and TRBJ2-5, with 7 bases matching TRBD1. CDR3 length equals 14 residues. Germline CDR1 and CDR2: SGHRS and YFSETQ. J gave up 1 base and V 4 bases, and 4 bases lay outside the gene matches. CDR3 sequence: CASSHGTAQETQYF. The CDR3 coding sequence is TGCGCCAGCAGCCACGGGACAGCCCAAGAGACCCAGTACTTC.

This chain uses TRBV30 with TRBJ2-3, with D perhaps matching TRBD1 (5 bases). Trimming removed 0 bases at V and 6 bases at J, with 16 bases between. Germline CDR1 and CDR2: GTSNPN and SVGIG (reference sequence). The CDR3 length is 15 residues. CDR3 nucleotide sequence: TGTGCCTGGAGTGTACTTGGGGCATCTGGGGATACGCAGTATTTT. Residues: CAWSVLGASGDTQYF.

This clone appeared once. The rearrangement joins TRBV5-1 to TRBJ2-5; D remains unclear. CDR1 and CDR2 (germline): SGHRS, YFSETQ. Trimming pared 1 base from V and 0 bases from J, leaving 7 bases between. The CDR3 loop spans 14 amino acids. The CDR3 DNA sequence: TGCGCCAGCAGCTTGATCCCAGACCAAGAGACCCAGTACTTC. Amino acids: CASSLIPDQETQYF.

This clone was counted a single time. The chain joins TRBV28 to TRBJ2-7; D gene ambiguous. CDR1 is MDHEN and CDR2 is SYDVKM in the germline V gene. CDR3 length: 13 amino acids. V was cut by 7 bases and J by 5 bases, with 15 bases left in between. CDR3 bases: TGTGCCAGCAATACACGTCTCCTAGACGAGCAGTACTTC. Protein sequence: CASNTRLLDEQYF.

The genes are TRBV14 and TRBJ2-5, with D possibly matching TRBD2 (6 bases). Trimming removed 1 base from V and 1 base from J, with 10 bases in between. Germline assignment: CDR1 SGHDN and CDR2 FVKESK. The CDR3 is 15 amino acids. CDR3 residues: CASSQGTSSQETQYF. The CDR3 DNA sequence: TGTGCCAGCAGCCAAGGTACTAGCAGCCAAGAGACCCAGTACTTC.

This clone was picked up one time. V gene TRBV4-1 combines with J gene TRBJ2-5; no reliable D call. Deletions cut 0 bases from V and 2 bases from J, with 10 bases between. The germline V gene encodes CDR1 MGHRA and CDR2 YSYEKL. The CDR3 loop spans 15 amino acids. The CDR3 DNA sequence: TGCGCCAGCAGCCAAGAACTGTCCCTTCAAGAGACCCAGTACTTC. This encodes CASSQELSLQETQYF.

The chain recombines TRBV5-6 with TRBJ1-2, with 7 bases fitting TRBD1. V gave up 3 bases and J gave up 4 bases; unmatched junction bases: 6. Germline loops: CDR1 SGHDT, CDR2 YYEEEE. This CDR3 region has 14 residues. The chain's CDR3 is CASSWRDSGYGYTF. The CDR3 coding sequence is TGTGCCAGCAGCTGGAGGGACAGTGGCTATGGCTACACCTTC.

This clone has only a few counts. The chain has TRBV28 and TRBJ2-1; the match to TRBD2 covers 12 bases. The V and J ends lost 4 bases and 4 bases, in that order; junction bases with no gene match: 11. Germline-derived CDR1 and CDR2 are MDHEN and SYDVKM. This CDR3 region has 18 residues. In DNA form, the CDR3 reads TGTGCCAGCAGTTCACCTAGACCAGGACTAGCGGGATACAATGAGCAGTTCTTC. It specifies CASSSPRPGLAGYNEQFF.

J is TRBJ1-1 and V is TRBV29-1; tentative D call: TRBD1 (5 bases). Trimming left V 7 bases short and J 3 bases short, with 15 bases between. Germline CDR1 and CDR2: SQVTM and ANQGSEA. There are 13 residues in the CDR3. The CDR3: CSGGRGRYTEAFF. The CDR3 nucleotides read TGCAGCGGGGGACGAGGGCGTTACACTGAAGCTTTCTTT. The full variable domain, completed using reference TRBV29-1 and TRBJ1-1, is SAVISQKPSRDICQRGTSLTIQCQVDSQVTMMFWYRQQPGQSLTLIATANQGSEATYESGFVIDKFPISRPNLTFSTLTVSNMSPEDSSIYLCSGGRGRYTEAFFGQGTRLTVV.

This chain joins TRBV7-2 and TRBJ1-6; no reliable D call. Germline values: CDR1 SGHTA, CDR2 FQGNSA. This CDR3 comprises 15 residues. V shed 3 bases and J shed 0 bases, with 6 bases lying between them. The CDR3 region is CASSLGSSYNSPLHF. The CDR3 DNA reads TGTGCCAGCAGCTTGGGGAGCTCCTATAATTCACCCCTCCACTTT.

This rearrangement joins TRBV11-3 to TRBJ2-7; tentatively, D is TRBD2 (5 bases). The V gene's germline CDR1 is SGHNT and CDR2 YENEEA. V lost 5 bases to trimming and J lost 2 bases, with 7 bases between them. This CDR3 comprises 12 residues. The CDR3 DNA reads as TGTGCCAGCAGCCCGGGAACCTACGAGCAGTACTTC. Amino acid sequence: CASSPGTYEQYF.

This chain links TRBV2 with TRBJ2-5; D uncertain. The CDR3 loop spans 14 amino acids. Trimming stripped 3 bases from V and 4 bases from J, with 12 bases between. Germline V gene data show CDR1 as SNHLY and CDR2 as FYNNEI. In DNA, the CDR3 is TGTGCCAGCAGTGATCAAGTCCCCGGAGAGACCCAGTACTTC. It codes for CASSDQVPGETQYF.

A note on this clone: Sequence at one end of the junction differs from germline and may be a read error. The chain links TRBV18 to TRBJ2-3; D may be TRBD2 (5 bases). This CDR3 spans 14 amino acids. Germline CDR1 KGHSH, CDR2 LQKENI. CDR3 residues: CASSPAASRDTQYF. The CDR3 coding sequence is TGTGCCAGCTCGCCCGCGGCTAGCAGAGATACGCAGTATTTT.

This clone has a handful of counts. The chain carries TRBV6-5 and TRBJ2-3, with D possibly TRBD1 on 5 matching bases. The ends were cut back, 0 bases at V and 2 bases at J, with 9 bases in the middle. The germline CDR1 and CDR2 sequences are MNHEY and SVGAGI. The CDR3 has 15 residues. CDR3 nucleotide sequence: TGTGCCAGCAGTTACTCGGGGCAGACCACAGATACGCAGTATTTT. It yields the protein CASSYSGQTTDTQYF.

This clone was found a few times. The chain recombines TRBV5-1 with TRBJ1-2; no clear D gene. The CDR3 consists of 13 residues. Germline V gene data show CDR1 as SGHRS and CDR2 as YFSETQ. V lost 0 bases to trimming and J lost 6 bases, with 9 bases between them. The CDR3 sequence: CASSLEEYHGYTF. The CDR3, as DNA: TGCGCCAGCAGCTTGGAAGAGTACCATGGCTACACCTTC.

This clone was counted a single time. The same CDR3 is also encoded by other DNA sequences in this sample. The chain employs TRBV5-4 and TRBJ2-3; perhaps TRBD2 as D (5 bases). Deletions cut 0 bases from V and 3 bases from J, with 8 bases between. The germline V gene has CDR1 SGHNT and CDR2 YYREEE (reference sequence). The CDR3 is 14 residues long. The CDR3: CASSLASQTDTQYF. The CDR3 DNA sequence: TGTGCCAGCAGCTTGGCTAGCCAGACAGATACGCAGTATTTT.

CDR3 DNA: TGTGCCAGCGCGAGCTCTGGAAACACCATATATTTT. It specifies CASASSGNTIYF. The V and J genes are TRBV19 and TRBJ1-3; D unclear. The germline V gene has CDR1 LNHDA and CDR2 SQIVND (reference sequence). The CDR3 runs 12 residues. Trimming pared 9 bases from V and 0 bases from J, leaving 6 bases between.